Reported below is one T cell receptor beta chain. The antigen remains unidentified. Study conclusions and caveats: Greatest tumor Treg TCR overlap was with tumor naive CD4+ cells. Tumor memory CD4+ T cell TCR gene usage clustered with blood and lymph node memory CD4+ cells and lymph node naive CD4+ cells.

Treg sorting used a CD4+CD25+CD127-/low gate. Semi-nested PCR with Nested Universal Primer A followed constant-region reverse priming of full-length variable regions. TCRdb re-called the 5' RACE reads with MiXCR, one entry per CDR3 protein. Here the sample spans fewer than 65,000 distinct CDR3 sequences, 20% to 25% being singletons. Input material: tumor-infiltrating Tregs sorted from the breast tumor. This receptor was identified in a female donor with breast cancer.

In nucleotides, the CDR3 is TGTGCCAGCAGTCCGGGGAGGCTAGCGGGGATCACAGATACGCAGTATTTT. Translating it yields CASSPGRLAGITDTQYF. J is TRBJ2-3 and V is TRBV28; TRBD2 aligns across 9 bases. Germline assignment: CDR1 MDHEN and CDR2 SYDVKM. V lost 5 bases, J lost 2 bases, and 11 bases stayed unmatched. CDR3 size: 17 residues.